The rows below give T cell receptor beta chains drawn from one sample of a study of blood T cell repertoires in COVID-19. The method was immunoSEQ multiplex PCR; TCRdb's version includes in-frame clones alone and lacks a portion of them. The profile shows over 250,000 clones, 80% to 90% of them singletons. The sequenced sample consisted of peripheral blood. Receptors originate from an older woman with acute or convalescent COVID-19. Each CDR3 is given with its conserved first and last residue. D genes are given only for firm matches. Clone size is not always given. Where it is, it says once, few, many or a class for expanded clones.

d_gene: -; abundance: -; v_gene: TRBV29-1; j_gene: TRBJ1-6; CDR3aa: CSAHTGDNSPLHF; CDR3nt: TGCAGCGCTCACACAGGTGACAATTCACCCCTCCACTTT
d_gene: TRBD2; abundance: once; v_gene: TRBV2; j_gene: TRBJ2-3; CDR3aa: CASRETSGGTDTQYF; CDR3nt: TGTGCCAGCAGAGAGACTAGCGGGGGCACAGATACGCAGTATTTT
d_gene: TRBD2; abundance: -; v_gene: TRBV11-2; j_gene: TRBJ2-7; CDR3aa: CASSFFGTSDYEQYF; CDR3nt: TGTGCCAGCAGCTTTTTCGGGACTAGCGACTACGAGCAGTACTTC
d_gene: TRBD2; abundance: -; v_gene: TRBV7-8; j_gene: TRBJ2-2; CDR3aa: CASLRGASNTGELFF; CDR3nt: TGTGCCAGCCTGCGGGGGGCTAGTAACACCGGGGAGCTGTTTTTT
d_gene: -; abundance: -; v_gene: TRBV30; j_gene: TRBJ1-1; CDR3aa: CASEGINTEAFF; CDR3nt: TGTGCCTCGGAGGGGATAAACACTGAAGCTTTCTTT
d_gene: TRBD1; abundance: -; v_gene: TRBV6-1; j_gene: TRBJ1-2; CDR3aa: CASRENTGGRSPIVFYGYTF; CDR3nt: TGTGCCAGCAGGGAAAACACAGGGGGCCGATCACCCATAGTTTTCTATGGCTACACCTTC
d_gene: -; abundance: -; v_gene: TRBV3-1/TRBV3-2; j_gene: TRBJ1-2; CDR3aa: CASSDLGQFYGYTF; CDR3nt: TGTGCCAGCAGCGACCTTGGACAGTTTTATGGCTACACCTTC
d_gene: TRBD1; abundance: -; v_gene: TRBV10-1; j_gene: TRBJ2-7; CDR3aa: CASNGQASGEQYF; CDR3nt: TGCGCCAGCAATGGACAGGCCTCGGGGGAGCAGTACTTC
d_gene: -; abundance: -; v_gene: TRBV4-1; j_gene: TRBJ1-2; CDR3aa: CASSQGVNRVTYGYTF; CDR3nt: TGCGCCAGCAGCCAAGGTGTTAACAGGGTAACCTATGGCTACACCTTC
d_gene: TRBD2; abundance: -; v_gene: TRBV27; j_gene: TRBJ2-7; CDR3aa: CASSRLAGYEQYF; CDR3nt: TGTGCCAGCAGCCGACTAGCGGGCTACGAGCAGTACTTC
d_gene: TRBD1; abundance: -; v_gene: TRBV6-5; j_gene: TRBJ1-1; CDR3aa: CASSRLTGADTEAFF; CDR3nt: TGTGCCAGCAGTCGACTGACAGGGGCGGACACTGAAGCTTTCTTT
d_gene: -; abundance: -; v_gene: TRBV4-1; j_gene: TRBJ2-1; CDR3aa: CASSLDRSSYNEQFF; CDR3nt: TGCGCCAGCAGCCTGGACAGAAGCTCCTACAATGAGCAGTTCTTC
d_gene: -; abundance: -; v_gene: TRBV3-1/TRBV3-2; j_gene: TRBJ2-5; CDR3aa: CASSPAATETQYF; CDR3nt: TGTGCCAGCAGCCCGGCAGCGACGGAGACCCAGTACTTC
d_gene: TRBD1; abundance: once; v_gene: TRBV7-2; j_gene: TRBJ1-6; CDR3aa: CASSLARGLGSPLHF; CDR3nt: TGTGCCAGCAGCTTAGCCAGGGGGCTGGGTTCACCCCTCCACTTT
d_gene: -; abundance: -; v_gene: TRBV6-5; j_gene: TRBJ1-5; CDR3aa: CASSPRGYGRPQHF; CDR3nt: TGTGCCAGCAGCCCGAGGGGGTACGGTAGGCCCCAGCATTTT
d_gene: -; abundance: once; v_gene: TRBV19; j_gene: TRBJ2-1; CDR3aa: CASSMTGAEQFF; CDR3nt: TGTGCCAGTAGTATGACCGGAGCTGAGCAGTTCTTC
d_gene: -; abundance: -; v_gene: TRBV7-9; j_gene: TRBJ2-3; CDR3aa: CASSSEAGDTQYF; CDR3nt: TGTGCCAGCAGCTCCGAGGCCGGAGATACGCAGTATTTT
d_gene: TRBD2; abundance: -; v_gene: TRBV7-2; j_gene: TRBJ2-5; CDR3aa: CASSLGGLAEETQYF; CDR3nt: TGTGCCAGCAGCTTAGGGGGACTAGCGGAAGAGACCCAGTACTTC
d_gene: TRBD1; abundance: -; v_gene: TRBV20-1; j_gene: TRBJ2-5; CDR3aa: CSASGQGENQETQYF; CDR3nt: TGCAGTGCTAGTGGGCAGGGGGAGAACCAAGAGACCCAGTACTTC
d_gene: TRBD1; abundance: -; v_gene: TRBV2; j_gene: TRBJ1-2; CDR3aa: CASSERTGHGYTF; CDR3nt: TGTGCCAGCAGTGAGAGGACAGGGCACGGCTACACCTTC